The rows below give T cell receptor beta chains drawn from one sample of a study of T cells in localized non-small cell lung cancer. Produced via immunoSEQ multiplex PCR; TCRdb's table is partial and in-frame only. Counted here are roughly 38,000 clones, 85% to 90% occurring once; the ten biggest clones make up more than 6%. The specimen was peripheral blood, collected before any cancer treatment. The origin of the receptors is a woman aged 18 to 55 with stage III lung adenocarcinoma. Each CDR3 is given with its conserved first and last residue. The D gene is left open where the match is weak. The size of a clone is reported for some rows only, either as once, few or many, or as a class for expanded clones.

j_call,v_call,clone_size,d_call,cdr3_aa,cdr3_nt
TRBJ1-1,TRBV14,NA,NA,CASSPFGGGNTEAFF,TGTGCCAGCAGCCCCTTCGGTGGGGGGAACACTGAAGCTTTCTTT
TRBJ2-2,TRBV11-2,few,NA,CASSLKTNTGELFF,TGTGCCAGCAGCTTAAAGACAAACACCGGGGAGCTGTTTTTT
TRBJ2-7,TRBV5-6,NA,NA,CASSHQTGPGEQYF,TGTGCCAGCAGCCACCAAACAGGCCCGGGCGAGCAGTACTTC
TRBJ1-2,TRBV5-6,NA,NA,CASSEPVGYGYTF,TGTGCCAGCAGCGAGCCTGTGGGCTATGGCTACACCTTC
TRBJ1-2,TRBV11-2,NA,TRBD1,CASNTAGGIDGYTF,TGTGCCAGCAACACCGCAGGGGGGATCGATGGCTACACCTTC
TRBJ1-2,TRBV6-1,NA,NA,CAVTRNKGYGYTF,TGTGCCGTCACGAGGAATAAAGGCTATGGCTACACCTTC
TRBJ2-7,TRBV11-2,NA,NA,CASSTQGGDPYEQYF,TGTGCCAGCAGCACCCAGGGGGGAGATCCCTACGAGCAGTACTTC
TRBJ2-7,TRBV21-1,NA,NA,CASSKGGQCYEQYF,TGTGCCAGCAGCAAAGGGGGACAGTGCTACGAGCAGTACTTC
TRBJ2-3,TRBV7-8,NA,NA,CASSSGPGDADTQYF,TGTGCCAGCAGCTCCGGCCCGGGTGACGCAGATACGCAGTATTTT
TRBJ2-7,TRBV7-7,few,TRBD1,CASTHRQGVYEQYF,TGTGCCAGCACCCATCGGCAGGGGGTCTACGAGCAGTACTTC
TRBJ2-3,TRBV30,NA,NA,CAWSVRAGAVGADTQYF,TGTGCCTGGAGTGTTCGGGCGGGGGCCGTGGGGGCAGATACGCAGTATTTT
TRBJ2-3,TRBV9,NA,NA,CASSVGEEGRTDTQYF,TGTGCCAGCAGCGTAGGTGAAGAAGGACGCACAGATACGCAGTATTTT
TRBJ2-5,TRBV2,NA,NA,CASSLERPPAEQYF,TGTGCCAGCAGCCTGGAGAGGCCCCCGGCAGAGCAGTACTTC
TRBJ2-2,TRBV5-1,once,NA,CASSFGSNTGELFF,TGCGCCAGCAGCTTCGGCAGCAACACCGGGGAGCTGTTTTTT
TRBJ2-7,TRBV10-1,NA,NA,CASSGGQGPYEQYF,TGCGCCAGCAGTGGAGGACAAGGGCCCTACGAGCAGTACTTC
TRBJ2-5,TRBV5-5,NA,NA,CASSLAYTETQYF,TGTGCCAGCAGCTTGGCATATACAGAGACCCAGTACTTC
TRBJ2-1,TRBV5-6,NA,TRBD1,CASDKTGTGAYNEQFF,TGTGCCAGCGATAAGACCGGGACAGGGGCTTACAATGAGCAGTTCTTC
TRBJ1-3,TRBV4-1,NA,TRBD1,CASSPTMTGGNTIYF,TGCGCCAGCAGCCCCACCATGACAGGGGGAAACACCATATATTTT
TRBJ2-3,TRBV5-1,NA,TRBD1,CASSPGTGGADTQYF,TGCGCCAGCAGCCCCGGGACAGGGGGCGCAGATACGCAGTATTTT
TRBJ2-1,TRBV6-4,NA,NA,CASSYRPYNEQFF,TGTGCCAGCAGCTACAGACCCTACAATGAGCAGTTCTTC
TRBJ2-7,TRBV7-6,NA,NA,CASSGPGSPYEQYF,TGTGCCAGCAGCGGGCCGGGCTCGCCCTACGAGCAGTACTTC
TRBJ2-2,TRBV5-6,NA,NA,CASSLVGIGELFF,TGTGCCAGCAGCTTAGTAGGTATCGGGGAGCTGTTTTTT
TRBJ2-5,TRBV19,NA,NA,CASSIVQKETQYF,TGTGCCAGTAGTATAGTGCAGAAAGAGACCCAGTACTTC
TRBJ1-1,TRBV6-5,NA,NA,CASSRGGVNTEAFF,TGTGCCAGCAGTAGGGGGGGTGTGAACACTGAAGCTTTCTTT
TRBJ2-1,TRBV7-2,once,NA,CASTQLNEQFF,TGTGCCAGCACTCAACTTAATGAGCAGTTCTTC
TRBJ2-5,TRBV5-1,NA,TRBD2,CASRLGTSGGRGETQYF,TGCGCCAGCAGACTCGGGACTAGCGGGGGCCGGGGGGAGACCCAGTACTTC